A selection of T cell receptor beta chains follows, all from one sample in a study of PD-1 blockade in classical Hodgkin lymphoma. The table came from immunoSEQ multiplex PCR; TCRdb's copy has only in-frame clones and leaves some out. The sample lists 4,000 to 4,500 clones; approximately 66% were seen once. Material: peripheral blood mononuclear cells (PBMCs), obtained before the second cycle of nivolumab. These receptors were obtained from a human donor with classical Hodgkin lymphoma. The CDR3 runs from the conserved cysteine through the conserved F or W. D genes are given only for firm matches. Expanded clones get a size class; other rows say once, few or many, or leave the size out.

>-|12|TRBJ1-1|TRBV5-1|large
TGCGCCAGCAGCTTGGCAGGGGCTGGAGCTTTCTTT
CASSLAGAGAFF
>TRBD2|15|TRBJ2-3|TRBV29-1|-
TGCAGCGTGGATGGTCTAGCGGGAGGAGTGGATACGCAGTATTTT
CSVDGLAGGVDTQYF
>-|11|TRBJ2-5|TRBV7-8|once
TGTGCCAGCAGCTCCGTGGAGACCCAGTACTTC
CASSSVETQYF
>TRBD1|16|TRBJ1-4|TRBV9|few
TGTGCCAGCAGCGTAGGGAGGGGGCGCGGGGGTCAAAAACTGTTTTTT
CASSVGRGRGGQKLFF
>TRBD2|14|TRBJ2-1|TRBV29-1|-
TGCAGCGGATATATGCGGGAGAGCTCCAATGAGCAGTTCTTC
CSGYMRESSNEQFF
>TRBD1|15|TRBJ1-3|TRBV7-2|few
TGTGCCAGCAGCAAGCGGACAGGGCCTGGAAACACCATATATTTT
CASSKRTGPGNTIYF
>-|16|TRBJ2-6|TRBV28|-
TGTGCCAGCAGTTTATTGGGGGGCGCTGGGGCCAACGTCCTGACTTTC
CASSLLGGAGANVLTF
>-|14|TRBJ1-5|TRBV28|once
TGTGCCAGCTCGAAGGACAATCCCAATCAGCCCCAGCATTTT
CASSKDNPNQPQHF
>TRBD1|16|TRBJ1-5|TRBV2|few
TGTGCCAGCAGTGAGGGGGGGACAGGGTCGCGTCAGCCCCAGCATTTT
CASSEGGTGSRQPQHF
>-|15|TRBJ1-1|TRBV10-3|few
TGTGCCATCAGTGAGTCGGGCAGGGAGGGCCTTGAAGCTTTCTTT
CAISESGREGLEAFF
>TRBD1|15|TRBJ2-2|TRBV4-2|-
TGTGCCAGCATCGGGGGGACAGGGGTCACCGGGGAGCTGTTTTTT
CASIGGTGVTGELFF
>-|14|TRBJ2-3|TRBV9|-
TGTGCCAGCAGCCCTCGGACGGTGACAGATACGCAGTATTTT
CASSPRTVTDTQYF
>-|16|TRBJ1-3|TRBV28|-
TGTGCCAGCAGTTCCGCGGGGGGGGCGTCTGGAAACACCATATATTTT
CASSSAGGASGNTIYF
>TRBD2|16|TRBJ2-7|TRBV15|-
TGTGCCACCAGCAGAGATTTGCGGGAGGGCTCCTACGAGCAGTACTTC
CATSRDLREGSYEQYF
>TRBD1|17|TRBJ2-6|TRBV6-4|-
TGTGCCAGCAGTCGACAGGGTACGAGCTCTGGGGCCAACGTCCTGACTTTC
CASSRQGTSSGANVLTF